One sample yielded the 12 T cell receptor beta chains listed below, sequenced in a study of T-cell memory formation after mild COVID-19. Each CDR3 protein gets one entry after TCRdb re-called the 5' RACE reads with MiXCR. The sample lists approximately 150,000 distinct CDR3 sequences; roughly 15% were seen once. Sequenced material: PBMCs or a T cell subset sorted from them (not recorded which). These receptors were collected from an adult woman who had mild COVID-19 (a few samples of this study predate the infection). Cell type and time point are not known.

A few counts support this clonotype. This chain uses TRBV2 with TRBJ2-1; D remains unclear. V shed 6 bases and J shed 7 bases, with 13 bases lying between them. Germline V gives CDR1 SNHLY, CDR2 FYNNEI. This CDR3 comprises 13 residues. Here the CDR3 DNA reads TGTGCCAGCAGAGGTTTGTATGAGAATGAGCAGTTCTTC. Protein product: CASRGLYENEQFF. Full variable domain (outside the CDR3, taken from reference TRBV2 and TRBJ2-1): EPEVTQTPSHQVTQMGQEVILRCVPISNHLYFYWYRQILGQKVEFLVSFYNNEISEKSEIFDDQFSVERPDGSNFTLKIRSTKLEDSAMYFCASRGLYENEQFFGPGTRLTVL.

There are a few counts of this clonotype. The V and J genes are TRBV6-2 or TRBV6-3 and TRBJ2-2; perhaps TRBD2 as D (6 bases). V was clipped by 7 bases and J by 1 base, with 13 bases between them. The CDR3 contains 15 residues. CDR1 and CDR2 from the germline V gene are MNHEY and SVGEGT. This chain's CDR3 is CASITAGRNTGELFF. The CDR3 nucleotides are TGTGCCAGCATCACGGCGGGGAGGAACACCGGGGAGCTGTTTTTT.

This clonotype has just a few counts. This chain links TRBV12-3 or TRBV12-4 with TRBJ2-1, with TRBD1 as a possible D gene (5 bases). Trimming took 3 bases from V and 4 from J, leaving 13 bases between them. The CDR3 spans 15 residues. The CDR3 bases are TGTGCCAGCAGTTTCCGTCAGGGTCGTTACAATGAGCAGTTCTTC. It translates to CASSFRQGRYNEQFF.

This sequence joins TRBV7-3 and TRBJ2-2; D is perhaps TRBD1 or TRBD2 (5 bases each). This CDR3 spans 15 amino acids. Germline lookup yields CDR1 SGHTA and CDR2 FQGTGA. Trimming shortened V by 3 bases and J by 0 bases, and 8 bases separated the two germline ends. CDR3 coding DNA: TGTGCCAGCAGCTTTGGGGGATCGAACACCGGGGAGCTGTTTTTT. Translation: CASSFGGSNTGELFF. Variable domain in full (rest from reference TRBV7-3 and TRBJ2-2): GAGVSQTPSNKVTEKGKYVELRCDPISGHTALYWYRQSLGQGPEFLIYFQGTGAADDSGLPNDRFFAVRPEGSVSTLKIQRTERGDSAVYLCASSFGGSNTGELFFGEGSRLTVL.

In this sample, this clonotype turned up a few times. The J gene is TRBJ2-4, the V gene TRBV12-3 or TRBV12-4, with D possibly matching TRBD1 (5 bases). V dropped 5 bases and J dropped 9 bases, with 14 bases sitting between them. The CDR3 runs 13 residues. The CDR3 nucleotides read TGTGCCAGCAGTCCGGACGGCCAGGGCATTCAGTACTTC. Translating gives CASSPDGQGIQYF.

The V and J genes are TRBV7-9 and TRBJ2-1, with TRBD2 as a possible D gene (6 bases). Germline V CDR1 and CDR2: SEHNR, FQNEAQ (reference sequence). V lost 5 bases and J lost 4, with 9 bases in between. This CDR3 region has 13 residues. For the CDR3, the DNA is TGTGCCAGCAGCGCCCGGGGGTACAATGAGCAGTTCTTC. Protein sequence: CASSARGYNEQFF.

This sequence joins TRBV20-1 and TRBJ1-2; 8 nucleotides agree with TRBD1. Per germline, CDR1 DFQATT and CDR2 SNEGSKA (reference sequence). This CDR3 spans 15 amino acids. V shed 0 bases, J shed 6 bases, and the junction held 9 bases outside the gene matches. The CDR3 reads CSARELSGGANGYTF. The CDR3 coding sequence is TGCAGTGCTAGAGAACTGTCAGGGGGCGCGAATGGCTACACCTTC.

In this sample, this clonotype turned up a few times. The chain links TRBV6-6 to TRBJ2-2, with 10 bases matching TRBD2. CDR3 length: 15 amino acids. V lost 6 bases, J lost 2 bases, and 3 bases stayed unmatched. The germline CDR1 and CDR2 sequences are MNHNY and SVGAGI (reference sequence). CDR3 amino acids: CASRRTSGNTGELFF. In nucleotides, the CDR3 is TGTGCCAGCAGGCGGACTAGCGGAAACACCGGGGAGCTGTTTTTT.

This clonotype turned up a few times. The chain couples TRBV7-9 to TRBJ1-1; TRBD1 aligns across 7 bases. The trim removed 2 bases at V and 1 base at J, leaving 10 bases unmatched. CDR3 length: 17 amino acids. Germline V gene lookup returns CDR1 SEHNR and CDR2 FQNEAQ (reference sequence). The CDR3 sequence: CASSLPGTDKPNTEAFF. CDR3 in DNA: TGTGCCAGCAGCTTACCCGGGACAGATAAACCGAACACTGAAGCTTTCTTT.

The rearrangement uses TRBV20-1 and TRBJ1-2; D gene uncertain. Trimming removed 6 bases from V and 2 bases from J, with 16 bases in between. The CDR3 length is 14 residues. CDR1 DFQATT and CDR2 SNEGSKA come from the germline V gene (reference sequence). CDR3 loop: CSAPAPPANYGYTF. The CDR3 DNA sequence: TGCAGTGCACCCGCCCCGCCAGCCAACTATGGCTACACCTTC.

There are a few counts of this clonotype. This chain joins TRBV5-6 and TRBJ2-3, with D unclear. This CDR3 comprises 14 residues. The V end lost 5 bases, the J end lost 3 bases, and 13 bases lay between the germline ends. CDR1 is SGHDT, CDR2 YYEEEE, per germline. The CDR3 DNA sequence: TGTGCCAGCAGTCAGGTGGTGGTGACAGATACGCAGTATTTT. It specifies CASSQVVVTDTQYF.

V and J are TRBV7-6 and TRBJ2-7; D could derive from TRBD1 or TRBD2 (5 bases each). The germline V gene has CDR1 SGHVS and CDR2 FNYEAQ. With 1 base removed from V and 2 bases from J, the gap between germline ends came to 12 bases. The CDR3 loop spans 15 amino acids. The CDR3 nucleotides are TGTGCCAGCAGCTTAGGCAGGGTGGAGGCCTACGAGCAGTACTTC. It translates to CASSLGRVEAYEQYF.